This TCR beta chain was captured by sequencing in a study of T cell repertoires in cytomegalovirus infection. TCRdb reanalysed the reads using MiXCR and keeps one entry per CDR3 protein. Found here are around 770,000 distinct CDR3 sequences, just under 30% of them singletons; the top ten hold about 12%. The ends were cut back, 0 bases at V and 6 bases at J, with 9 bases in the middle. CDR1 is SQVTM and CDR2 is ANQGSEA in the germline V gene. The CDR3 is made up of 13 amino acids. As to this clonotype: The antigen is unknown.

The receptor was isolated from a human donor in good health (CMV status not recorded). Some clones in this sample may be carry-over from other donors' samples. The chain links TRBV29-1 to TRBJ2-1; D may correspond to TRBD1 or TRBD2 (5 bases each). The source material was cultured CD8+ T cells from PBMCs, sampled from culture after CMV antigen stimulation. DNA for the CDR3: TGCAGCGTTGAAGAGGCAGGGAGCAATGAGCAGTTCTTC. As protein: CSVEEAGSNEQFF.